This record looks at one T cell receptor beta chain sequence and its context. These data belong to a study of blood T cell repertoires in COVID-19. CDR1 and CDR2 from the germline V gene are SGHVS and FNYEAQ. J was trimmed by 5 bases and V by 5 bases; bases with no gene match: 21. There are 19 residues in the CDR3. Sequencing was performed with immunoSEQ multiplex PCR; in TCRdb, only in-frame clones are kept and a portion is missing. The profile shows 120,000 to 150,000 clones, more than 80% of them singletons. The material sequenced was peripheral blood. This receptor was taken from a woman of 80 years or more in a cohort sampled during active or convalescent COVID-19. The V gene is TRBV7-6, the J gene TRBJ2-1; 7 positions match TRBD1. The CDR3 sequence is CASSLFWTGTEPEHNEQFF. DNA for the CDR3: TGTGCCAGCAGCCTCTTTTGGACCGGGACAGAACCTGAACACAATGAGCAGTTCTTC. The entire variable domain, with the rest obtained from reference TRBV7-6 and TRBJ2-1, is as follows: GAGVSQSPRYKVTKRGQDVALRCDPISGHVSLYWYRQALGQGPEFLTYFNYEAQQDKSGLPNDRFSAERPEGSISTLTIQRTEQRDSAMYRCASSLFWTGTEPEHNEQFFGPGTRLTVL.